This T cell receptor (beta chain) was documented in a study of blood T cell repertoires in COVID-19. In Seattle, patients joined the study during active infection and were tracked longitudinally. There are 14 residues in the CDR3. With V trimmed by 2 bases and J by 1 base, 1 base remained unmatched. The V gene's germline CDR1 is KGHSH and CDR2 LQKENI. Using immunoSEQ multiplex PCR, the repertoire was profiled, and TCRdb retains in-frame clones only, with some absent. Of tens of thousands of clones in the sample, about 84% were seen once. The genes are TRBV18 and TRBJ1-1; 7 nucleotides match TRBD1. The sequenced sample was peripheral blood. The TCR sequence derives from a man in his 70s with COVID-19, enrolled during active disease. CDR3 residues: CASSPEGANTEAFF. CDR3 DNA sequence: TGTGCCAGCTCACCAGAGGGGGCGAACACTGAAGCTTTCTTT.